The rows below give T cell receptor beta chains drawn from one sample of a study of blood T cell repertoires in COVID-19. Produced via immunoSEQ multiplex PCR; TCRdb's table is partial and in-frame only. The top ten hold about 6.4% of the sample, which has 65,000 or so clones, roughly 80% seen once. The sequenced material came from peripheral blood. These TCRs come from a woman between 50 and 59 years old with active or convalescent COVID-19. Each CDR3 is given with its conserved first and last residue. The D gene is left open where the match is weak. Where a row states a size, it is once, few, many or the class of an expanded clone; other rows omit it.

j_gene | abundance | d_gene | v_gene | CDR3nt | CDR3aa
TRBJ2-3 | - | TRBD1 | TRBV11-2 | TGTGCCAGCAGCCCTGGGACAGGGGGCTCGGGTTGGGGACCAGATACGCAGTATTTT | CASSPGTGGSGWGPDTQYF
TRBJ2-7 | - | - | TRBV9 | TGTGCCAGCAGCTACCGGACAGAAGGAGAGCAGTACTTC | CASSYRTEGEQYF
TRBJ1-2 | - | TRBD1 | TRBV19 | TGTGCCAGTCGGGACAGGGGCTATGGCTACACCTTC | CASRDRGYGYTF
TRBJ2-1 | - | - | TRBV18 | TGTGCCAGCTCACTCGCGGGGGCTGGGAATGAGCAGTTCTTC | CASSLAGAGNEQFF
TRBJ2-2 | - | TRBD2 | TRBV5-4 | TGTGCCAGCAGCTTGCCCCGGGGCGGGAGGAACACCGGGGAGCTGTTTTTT | CASSLPRGGRNTGELFF
TRBJ2-2 | - | TRBD1 | TRBV7-2 | TGTGCCAGCAGCTCCCGGGACAGGGGTTTGGGGGAGCTGTTTTTT | CASSSRDRGLGELFF
TRBJ1-6 | - | TRBD1 | TRBV7-2 | TGTGCCAGCAGCCACCCAGGGACAGTTAATTCACCCCTCCACTTT | CASSHPGTVNSPLHF
TRBJ1-1 | - | - | TRBV28 | TGTGCCAGCAGTTTATCGGGAGTCACTGAAGCTTTCTTT | CASSLSGVTEAFF
TRBJ1-2 | - | - | TRBV7-2 | TGTGCCAGCAGCTTGGCCAGGGACTATGGCTACACCTTC | CASSLARDYGYTF
TRBJ2-5 | - | - | TRBV5-1 | TGCGCCAGCAGCTTGGCCGGTAATTACCCCCAAGAGACCCAGTACTTC | CASSLAGNYPQETQYF
TRBJ1-1 | - | - | TRBV5-4 | TGTGCCAGCAGCTTGGCTGGGCTTGCAGCTTTCTTT | CASSLAGLAAFF
TRBJ2-7 | - | - | TRBV6-5 | TGTGCCAGCAGGACCGGACAGCCCTACGAGCAGTACTTC | CASRTGQPYEQYF
TRBJ2-7 | - | - | TRBV21-1 | TGTGCCAGCAGCGCCCTGGAGACAGCCTGGATGGAGGAGCAGTACTTC | CASSALETAWMEEQYF
TRBJ2-3 | - | TRBD1 | TRBV19 | TGTGCCAGTAGTCCTGGACAGGGTATTGTGCGACGCTATTTT | CASSPGQGIVRRYF
TRBJ1-2 | - | TRBD1 | TRBV27 | TGTGCCAGCAGTTCATCCGGCAGGGGGCTAGTCTATGGCTACACCTTC | CASSSSGRGLVYGYTF
TRBJ2-1 | - | TRBD2 | TRBV7-6 | TGTGCCAGCAGCTTAAAAAGACTAGCGGGATCTATCCATGAGCAGTTCTTC | CASSLKRLAGSIHEQFF
TRBJ2-1 | - | TRBD2 | TRBV5-1 | TGCGCCAGCAGCTTAGGACGTGCTAGCGGGATTTCCTACAATGAGCAGTTCTTC | CASSLGRASGISYNEQFF
TRBJ1-2 | - | TRBD1 | TRBV7-2 | TGTGCCAGCAGCTTAAACTCCGGGACAGGGGGCGGCTATGGCTACACCTTC | CASSLNSGTGGGYGYTF
TRBJ1-5 | - | - | TRBV7-6 | TGTGCCAGCAGCTTCGGCGGTCAGCCCCAGCATTTT | CASSFGGQPQHF
TRBJ2-3 | - | TRBD2 | TRBV12-3/TRBV12-4 | TGTGCCAGCAGTTCGGGGGGGGATACGCAGTATTTT | CASSSGGDTQYF
TRBJ2-1 | - | TRBD2 | TRBV12-5 | TGTGCTAGTGGTTTGGTTCCCCCGACTAGCCGCGCCTACAATGAGCAGTTCTTC | CASGLVPPTSRAYNEQFF
TRBJ2-3 | - | - | TRBV7-9 | TGTGCCAGCAGCCCCTCAAAGTGGGGCCGAAGTACAGATACGCAGTATTTT | CASSPSKWGRSTDTQYF
TRBJ1-4 | once | TRBD1 | TRBV7-9 | TGTGCCAGCAGCCAGGGACAGGCGGCAACTAATGAAAAACTGTTTTTT | CASSQGQAATNEKLFF
TRBJ2-1 | - | - | TRBV24-1 | TGTGCCACCGGCAGGGATTCGTACAATGAGCAGTTCTTC | CATGRDSYNEQFF
TRBJ2-2 | - | - | TRBV15 | TGTGCCACCAGCAGAGATACTAAACGAGACACCGGGGAGCTGTTTTTT | CATSRDTKRDTGELFF
TRBJ1-2 | once | - | TRBV14 | TGTGCCAGCAGCCAAGGAACAGGGCCCTATGGCTACACCTTC | CASSQGTGPYGYTF
TRBJ2-1 | - | TRBD2 | TRBV30 | TGTGCCTGGACGGGGGGACCCTACAATGAGCAGTTCTTC | CAWTGGPYNEQFF
TRBJ2-1 | - | - | TRBV27 | TGTGCCAGCAGCCTGGACACACGCCCCCACAATGAGCAGTTCTTC | CASSLDTRPHNEQFF
TRBJ1-2 | once | - | TRBV10-3 | TGTGCCATCAGTGAGTCGAGCCTCGGGGACTATGGCTACACCTTC | CAISESSLGDYGYTF
TRBJ1-6 | once | - | TRBV5-1 | TGCGCCAGCAGCCCAGACGGGCAGGGTGGTTCACCCCTCCACTTT | CASSPDGQGGSPLHF
TRBJ1-2 | - | - | TRBV29-1 | TGCAGCGTTGAGGCAACAGGGAGCGGCTACACCTTC | CSVEATGSGYTF
TRBJ2-1 | - | - | TRBV2 | TGTGCCAGCAGTGAAGAAGGTCTAGCGAACAATGAGCAGTTCTTC | CASSEEGLANNEQFF